The entry that follows covers one T cell receptor beta chain sequence. Its antigen is undetermined. The data are from a study of OX40 agonist ivuxolimab in advanced cancers. Overall study context: An anti-OX40 (CD134) antibody with agonistic activity, ivuxolimab, was administered to patients. Ivuxolimab was delivered to patients intravenously every 2 weeks at doses spanning 0.01 to 10 mg/kg. At about 82% male, the cohort had a mean age of 60 years, ranging from roughly 23 to 80.

Germline CDR1 and CDR2: SGHVS and FNYEAQ. The germline V and J ends were trimmed by 5 bases and 5 bases, with 13 bases remaining between them. The CDR3 loop spans 14 amino acids. Study outcomes and limitations: Mean expanded clone counts were higher in CD8+ than CD4+ T cells.

The data were produced by immunoSEQ multiplex PCR, yet TCRdb's version contains in-frame clones alone and is incomplete. The sample includes tens of thousands of clones, approximately 89% of them seen just once. The sample in question was CD4+ or CD8+ T cells sorted from blood, obtained in a trial of the OX40 agonist ivuxolimab. The V gene is TRBV7-6, the J gene TRBJ2-4, with D maybe TRBD1 (5 bases). This clonotype was sampled from an adult with an advanced solid tumor such as melanoma, head and neck, liver or kidney cancer. The CDR3 here is CASSLRAVENIQYF. As DNA, the CDR3 is TGTGCCAGCAGCCTCAGGGCGGTTGAAAACATTCAGTACTTC. Filled out from reference TRBV7-6 and TRBJ2-4, the complete variable domain reads GAGVSQSPRYKVTKRGQDVALRCDPISGHVSLYWYRQALGQGPEFLTYFNYEAQQDKSGLPNDRFSAERPEGSISTLTIQRTEQRDSAMYRCASSLRAVENIQYFGAGTRLSVL.